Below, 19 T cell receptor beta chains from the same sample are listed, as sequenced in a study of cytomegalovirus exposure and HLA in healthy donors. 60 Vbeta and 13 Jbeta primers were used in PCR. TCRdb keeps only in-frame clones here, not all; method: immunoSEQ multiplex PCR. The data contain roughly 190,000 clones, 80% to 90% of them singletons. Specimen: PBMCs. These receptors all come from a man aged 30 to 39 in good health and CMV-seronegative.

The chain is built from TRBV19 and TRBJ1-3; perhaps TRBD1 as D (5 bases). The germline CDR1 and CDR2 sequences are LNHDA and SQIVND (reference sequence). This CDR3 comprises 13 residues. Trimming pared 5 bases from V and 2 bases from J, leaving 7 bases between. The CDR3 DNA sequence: TGTGCCAGTAGTCAACAGGCTGGAAACACCATATATTTT. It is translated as CASSQQAGNTIYF. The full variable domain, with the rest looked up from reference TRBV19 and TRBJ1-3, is DGGITQSPKYLFRKEGQNVTLSCEQNLNHDAMYWYRQDPGQGLRLIYYSQIVNDFQKGDIAEGYSVSREKKESFPLTVTSAQKNPTAFYLCASSQQAGNTIYFGEGSWLTVV.

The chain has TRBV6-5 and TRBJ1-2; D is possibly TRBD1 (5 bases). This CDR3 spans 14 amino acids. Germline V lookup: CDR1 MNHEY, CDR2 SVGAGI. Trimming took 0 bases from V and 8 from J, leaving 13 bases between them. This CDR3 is CASSYSGGTSGYTF. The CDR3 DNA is TGTGCCAGCAGTTACTCGGGAGGGACCTCCGGCTACACCTTC.

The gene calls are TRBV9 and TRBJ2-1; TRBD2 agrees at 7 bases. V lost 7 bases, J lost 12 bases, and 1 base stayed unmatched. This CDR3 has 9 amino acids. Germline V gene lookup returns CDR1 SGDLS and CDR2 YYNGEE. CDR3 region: CASGEGQFF. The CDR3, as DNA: TGTGCCAGCGGGGAGGGGCAGTTCTTC. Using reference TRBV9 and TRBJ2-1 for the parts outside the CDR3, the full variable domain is DSGVTQTPKHLITATGQRVTLRCSPRSGDLSVYWYQQSLDQGLQFLIQYYNGEERAKGNILERFSAQQFPDLHSELNLSSLELGDSALYFCASGEGQFFGPGTRLTVL.

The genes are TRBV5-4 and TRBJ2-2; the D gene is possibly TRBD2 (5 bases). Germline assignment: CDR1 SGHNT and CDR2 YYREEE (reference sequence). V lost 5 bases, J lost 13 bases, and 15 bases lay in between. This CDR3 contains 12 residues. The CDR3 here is CASSSDLTGLFF. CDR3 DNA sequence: TGTGCCAGCAGTTCGGACTTAACGGGGCTGTTTTTT.

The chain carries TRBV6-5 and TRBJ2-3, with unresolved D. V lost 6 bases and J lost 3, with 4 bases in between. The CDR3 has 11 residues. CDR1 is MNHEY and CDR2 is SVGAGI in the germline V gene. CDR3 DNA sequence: TGTGCCAGCAGCGTAACAGATACGCAGTATTTT. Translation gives CASSVTDTQYF.

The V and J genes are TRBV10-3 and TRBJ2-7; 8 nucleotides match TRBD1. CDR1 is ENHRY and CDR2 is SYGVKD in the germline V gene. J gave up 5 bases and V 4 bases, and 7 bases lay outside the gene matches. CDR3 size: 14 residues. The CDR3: CAISAWTGLDEQYF. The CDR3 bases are TGTGCCATCAGTGCATGGACAGGGCTGGACGAGCAGTACTTC.

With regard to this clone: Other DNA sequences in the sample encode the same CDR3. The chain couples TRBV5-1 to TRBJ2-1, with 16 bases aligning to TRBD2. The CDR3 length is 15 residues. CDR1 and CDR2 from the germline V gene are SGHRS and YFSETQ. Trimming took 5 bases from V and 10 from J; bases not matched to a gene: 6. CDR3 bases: TGCGCCAGCAGTTCACCGGGACTAGCGGGAGGGGAGCAGTTCTTC. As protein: CASSSPGLAGGEQFF.

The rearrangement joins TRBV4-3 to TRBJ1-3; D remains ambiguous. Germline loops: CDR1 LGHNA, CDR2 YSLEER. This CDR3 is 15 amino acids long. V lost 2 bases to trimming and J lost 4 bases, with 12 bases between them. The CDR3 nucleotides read TGCGCCAGCAGCCAATCGTGGGCGAGCGGAAACACCATATATTTT. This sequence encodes CASSQSWASGNTIYF.

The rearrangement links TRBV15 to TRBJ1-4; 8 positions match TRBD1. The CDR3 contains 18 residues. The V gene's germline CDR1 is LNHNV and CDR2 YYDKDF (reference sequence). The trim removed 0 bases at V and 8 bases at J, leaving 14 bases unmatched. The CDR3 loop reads CATSRDVWTGSGSEKLFF. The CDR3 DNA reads TGTGCCACCAGCAGAGATGTGTGGACAGGGAGTGGATCAGAAAAACTGTTTTTT.

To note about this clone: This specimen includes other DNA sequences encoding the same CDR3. DNA of the CDR3: TGCGCCAGCAGCCAAGACGGGACTGGGGTGCGGGAGCAGTACTTC. Translating gives CASSQDGTGVREQYF. This rearrangement joins TRBV4-1 to TRBJ2-7, with D maybe TRBD2 (6 bases). Looked up from germline, CDR1 is MGHRA and CDR2 is YSYEKL. This CDR3 contains 15 residues. The ends were cut back, 0 bases at V and 7 bases at J, with 16 bases in the middle.

CDR3 in DNA: TGTGCCACCCAAAGGGGGCGCACTGAAGCTTTCTTT. This encodes CATQRGRTEAFF. The chain carries TRBV2 and TRBJ1-1, with 7 positions matching TRBD1. The V gene end was trimmed by 10 bases and the J gene end by 4 bases; junction bases not matched to a gene: 6. This CDR3 is 12 amino acids long. CDR1 and CDR2 (germline): SNHLY, FYNNEI.

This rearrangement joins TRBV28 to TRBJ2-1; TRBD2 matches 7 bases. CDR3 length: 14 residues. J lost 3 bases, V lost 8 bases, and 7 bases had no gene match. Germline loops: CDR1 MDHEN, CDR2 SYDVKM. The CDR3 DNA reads TGTGCCAGCGACGGCGCGGGGGACTACAATGAGCAGTTCTTC. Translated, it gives CASDGAGDYNEQFF. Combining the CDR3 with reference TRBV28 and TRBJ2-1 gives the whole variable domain DVKVTQSSRYLVKRTGEKVFLECVQDMDHENMFWYRQDPGLGLRLIYFSYDVKMKEKGDIPEGYSVSREKKERFSLILESASTNQTSMYLCASDGAGDYNEQFFGPGTRLTVL.

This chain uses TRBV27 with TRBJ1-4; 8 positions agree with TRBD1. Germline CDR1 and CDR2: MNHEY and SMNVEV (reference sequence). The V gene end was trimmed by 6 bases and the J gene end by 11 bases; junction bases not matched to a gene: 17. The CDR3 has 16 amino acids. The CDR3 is CASRQTGTGVRSKLFF. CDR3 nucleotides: TGTGCCAGCAGACAAACCGGGACAGGTGTGAGGAGTAAACTGTTTTTT.

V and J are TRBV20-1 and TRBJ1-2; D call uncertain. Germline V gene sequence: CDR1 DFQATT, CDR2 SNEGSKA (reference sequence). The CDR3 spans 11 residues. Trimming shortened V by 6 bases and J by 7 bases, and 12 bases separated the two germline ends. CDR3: CSARAGIGYTF. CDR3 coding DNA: TGCAGTGCCCGAGCTGGTATTGGCTACACCTTC.

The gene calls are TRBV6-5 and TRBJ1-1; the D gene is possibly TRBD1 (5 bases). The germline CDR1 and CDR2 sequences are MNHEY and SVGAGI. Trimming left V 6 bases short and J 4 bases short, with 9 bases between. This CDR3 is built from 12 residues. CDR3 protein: CASSPGGTEAFF. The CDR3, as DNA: TGTGCCAGCAGCCCGGGGGGCACTGAAGCTTTCTTT.

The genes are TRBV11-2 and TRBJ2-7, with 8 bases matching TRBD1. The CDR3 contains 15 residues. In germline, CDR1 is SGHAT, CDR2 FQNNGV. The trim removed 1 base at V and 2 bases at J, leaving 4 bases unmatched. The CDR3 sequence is CASSLGTGIPYEQYF. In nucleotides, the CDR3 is TGTGCCAGCAGCTTAGGGACAGGGATCCCCTACGAGCAGTACTTC. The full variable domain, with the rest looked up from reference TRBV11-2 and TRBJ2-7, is EAGVAQSPRYKIIEKRQSVAFWCNPISGHATLYWYQQILGQGPKLLIQFQNNGVVDDSQLPKDRFSAERLKGVDSTLKIQPAKLEDSAVYLCASSLGTGIPYEQYFGPGTRLTVT.

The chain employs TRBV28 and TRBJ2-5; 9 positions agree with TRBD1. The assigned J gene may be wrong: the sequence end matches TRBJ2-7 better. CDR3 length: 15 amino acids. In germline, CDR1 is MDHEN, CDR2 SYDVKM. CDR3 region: CASSVGDRETYEQYF. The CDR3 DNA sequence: TGTGCCAGCAGTGTTGGGGACAGGGAAACCTACGAGCAGTACTTC.

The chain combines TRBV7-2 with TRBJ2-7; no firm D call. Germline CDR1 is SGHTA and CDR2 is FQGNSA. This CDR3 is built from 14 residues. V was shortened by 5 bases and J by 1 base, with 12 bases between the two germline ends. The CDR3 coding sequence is TGTGCCAGCAGCCAAGGCGGCCTTTCCTACGAGCAGTACTTC. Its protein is CASSQGGLSYEQYF.

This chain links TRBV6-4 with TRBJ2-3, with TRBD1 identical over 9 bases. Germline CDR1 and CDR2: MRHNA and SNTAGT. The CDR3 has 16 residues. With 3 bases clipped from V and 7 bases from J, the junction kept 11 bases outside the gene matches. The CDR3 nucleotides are TGTGCCAGCAGTGATACCGGGACAGGGACTTTCAATACGCAGTATTTT. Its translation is CASSDTGTGTFNTQYF.